The present T cell receptor (beta chain) was sequenced within a study of cytotoxic CD8 clonotypes in ibrutinib-treated CLL. Clones were read by immunoSEQ multiplex PCR, and TCRdb kept only the in-frame ones, dropping some. The table has 250,000 to 350,000 clones, approximately 79% seen once. Trimming removed 2 bases from V and 7 bases from J, with 27 bases in between. CDR3 length: 18 residues. Germline values: CDR1 SGHAT, CDR2 FQNNGV. The clonotype comes from a human donor with chronic lymphocytic leukemia. The specimen comprised PBMCs, sampled at disease progression, from a patient treated with ibrutinib. The chain joins TRBV11-2 to TRBJ2-7; D possibly uses TRBD1 or TRBD2 (6 bases each). The CDR3: CASSLRRGQESSRGEQYF. The CDR3 DNA follows: TGTGCCAGCAGCTTACGTCGGGGGCAAGAGTCCTCCCGGGGGGAGCAGTACTTC.